The clone carrying this T cell receptor (beta chain) was observed many times. The antigen is undetermined. UMIs and a universal primer site were added when TCR cDNA was made by 5'RACE template switching. TCRdb ran MiXCR on the 5' RACE reads and lists one entry per CDR3 protein. The table has 300,000 to 350,000 distinct CDR3 sequences, over 8.5% seen once; the top ten hold roughly 3%. This sample is part of a study of T cells after yellow fever vaccination. Background on the study: In the case of low-cell-number fractions, SMART-Seq v4 Ultra Low Input was used for preparation. Study results and limitations: A small share of clonotypes appeared in both CD4 and CD8 compartments.

The sequence derives from a man aged 18 to 35 who received the YFV17D yellow fever vaccine. The material sequenced was CD4+ T cells sorted from PBMCs, taken 45 days after the yellow fever booster vaccination.

The CDR3 sequence is CASSPSRGLAGYNEQFF. The CDR3 DNA reads as TGTGCCAGCAGCCCGAGCCGAGGGCTAGCGGGCTACAATGAGCAGTTCTTC. The chain combines TRBV7-2 with TRBJ2-1; 8 positions agree with TRBD2. CDR3 length: 17 residues. V trimming: 5 bases; J trimming: 3 bases; junction bases outside the gene matches: 12. Germline-derived CDR1 and CDR2 are SGHTA and FQGNSA. The whole variable domain, filled in from reference TRBV7-2 and TRBJ2-1, reads GAGVSQSPSNKVTEKGKDVELRCDPISGHTALYWYRQSLGQGLEFLIYFQGNSAPDKSGLPSDRFSAERTGGSVSTLTIQRTQQEDSAVYLCASSPSRGLAGYNEQFFGPGTRLTVL.